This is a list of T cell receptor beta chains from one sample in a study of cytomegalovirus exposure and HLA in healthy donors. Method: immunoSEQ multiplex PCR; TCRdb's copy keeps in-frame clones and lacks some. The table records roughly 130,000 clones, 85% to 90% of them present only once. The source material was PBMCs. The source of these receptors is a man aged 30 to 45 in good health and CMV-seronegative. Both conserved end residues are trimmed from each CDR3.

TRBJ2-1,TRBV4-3,ASTLDRGTYNEQF
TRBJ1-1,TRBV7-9,ASSLSGVLNTEAF
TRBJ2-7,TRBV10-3,AISAGFEQY
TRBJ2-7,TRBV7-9,ASSSPTGHSYEQY
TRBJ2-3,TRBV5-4,ASSLGTSGTDTQY
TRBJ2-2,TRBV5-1,ASSVEDIGGELF
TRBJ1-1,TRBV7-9,ASSLGRGMNTEAF
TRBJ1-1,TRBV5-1,ASSLSGGTEAF
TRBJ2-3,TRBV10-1,ASSESLNTQY
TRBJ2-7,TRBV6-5,ASSYRTGTYEQY
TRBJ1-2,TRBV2,ASSEGFQLTTYGYT
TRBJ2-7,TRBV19,ASRTDGATYEQY
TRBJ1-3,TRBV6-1,ASSGTFTGNTIY
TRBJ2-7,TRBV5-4,ASSLGLDYEQY
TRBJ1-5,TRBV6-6,ASRTPGPDQPQH
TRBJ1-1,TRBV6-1,ASTPSAGGIAEAF
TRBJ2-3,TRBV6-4,ASSPFRSGAGTDTQY
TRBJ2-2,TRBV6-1,ASISGVLGELF
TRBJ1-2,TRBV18,ASSLDRGLIGYT
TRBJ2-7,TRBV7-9,ASQVSNAEQY
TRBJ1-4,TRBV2,ASSVQDIRLV
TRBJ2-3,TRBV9,ASSPRATTDTQY
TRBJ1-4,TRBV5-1,ASSPQYTNEKLF
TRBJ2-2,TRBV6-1,ASRAGLSNTGELF
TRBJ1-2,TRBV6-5,ASRSTGPGGYT
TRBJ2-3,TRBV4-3,ASSQGVASADTQY
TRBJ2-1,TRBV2,ASNMDLGANNEQF
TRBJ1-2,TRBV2,ASSGQGTYGYT
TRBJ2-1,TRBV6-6,ASSPPRVAGVSEQF
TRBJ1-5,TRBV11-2,ASSLDREGQPQH
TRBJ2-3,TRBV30,AWRPPPAFYTDTQY
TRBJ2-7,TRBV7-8,ASSRTGYYEQY
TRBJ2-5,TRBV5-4,ASSSGQGQETQY
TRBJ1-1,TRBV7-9,ASSLDRGWNTEAF
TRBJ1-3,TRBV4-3,ASSPRVTSGNTIY
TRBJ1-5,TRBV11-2,ASSLQSNQPQH
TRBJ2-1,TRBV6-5,AIGQWNRNNEQF
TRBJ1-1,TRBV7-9,ASSGRQGDTEAF
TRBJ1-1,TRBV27,ASFFRGPRVEAF
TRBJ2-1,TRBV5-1,ASRVASGTYNEQF
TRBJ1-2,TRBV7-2,ASSFTRTVYGYT
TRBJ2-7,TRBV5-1,ASSLDRDLDRLSYEQY
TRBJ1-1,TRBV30,AWSRRDLNTEAF
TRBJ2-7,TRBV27,ASSLSAGQGIEQY
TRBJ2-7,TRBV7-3,ASSLTVAVEQY
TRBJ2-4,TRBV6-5,ASSYGQLLAKNIQY